The clone carrying this TCR delta chain appeared a few times. Its specificity is not known. At one end, the junction sequence differs from germline, possibly due to a read error. The template was reverse-transcribed extracted RNA. Pooled V-gene forward primers with one constant-region reverse primer generated the CDR3 amplicons by multiplex PCR. TCRdb made new clone calls on the multiplex PCR reads using CATT. The sample yields approximately 58,000 delta-chain clones, about 15% seen once. The CDR3 is 15 amino acids. Looked up from germline, CDR1 is TSWWSYY and CDR2 is QGS. These data are taken from a study of Vδ1+ human thymocytes. Study-level findings and limits: Thymic TRG and TRD repertoires appeared highly polyclonal, with Gaussian CDR3 length distributions. Around a fifth of thymic delta-chain sequences were Vdelta2, with few Vdelta3, unlike blood Vdelta1+ controls. TRG sequences recurred across donors, whereas TRD sequences stayed essentially private. The authors advised highly purified populations and single-cell validation.

Material for sequencing was Vdelta1+ gamma-delta thymocytes from the thymus. Subset: FACS-sorted CD3+ TCRalphabeta- TCRVdelta1+ TCRVdelta2- thymocytes. V gene TRDV1 combines with J gene TRDJ1, with 9 bases aligning to TRDD3. This TCR came from a girl less than two years old who had congenital heart surgery. CDR3 in amino acids: CAPGGLTGDTDKLIF. CDR3 sequence (DNA): TGTGCTCCTGGGGGATTGACTGGGGACACCGATAAACTCATCTTT.